The entry that follows covers one T cell receptor (beta chain) sequence. These data are taken from a study of blood T cell repertoires in COVID-19. V gave up 3 bases and J gave up 2 bases, with 4 bases separating them. The CDR3 loop spans 12 amino acids. Germline V CDR1 and CDR2: SGHNT, YYREEE (reference sequence). Method: immunoSEQ multiplex PCR; TCRdb's copy keeps in-frame clones and lacks some. The sample includes about 150,000 clones, around 87% of them seen just once. What was sequenced was peripheral blood. V is TRBV5-4 and J is TRBJ2-3, with unresolved D. The clonotype originates from a woman aged 55-69 years with active or convalescent COVID-19. The CDR3 DNA reads TGTGCCAGCAGCTCCAACACAGATACGCAGTATTTT. Protein sequence: CASSSNTDTQYF.